This entry is about one TCR beta chain. The method was immunoSEQ multiplex PCR; TCRdb's version includes in-frame clones alone and lacks a portion of them. The sample lists 190,000 or so clones, about 86% seen once, with roughly 0.85% in the top ten. This entry comes from a study of blood T cell repertoires in COVID-19. Study in general: COVID-19 samples, acute and convalescent, were from the United States, Italy and Spain.

V dropped 5 bases and J dropped 7; count of bases not matched to a gene: 12. The germline CDR1 and CDR2 sequences are SGHVS and FNYEAQ. The CDR3 sequence is 17 residues long. J is TRBJ2-1 and V is TRBV7-6, with 12 bases identical to TRBD2. The receptor was isolated from a young woman who had recovered from COVID-19. The specimen sequenced was peripheral blood. The CDR3 sequence is CASSTTSGGYYANEQFF. In nucleotides, the CDR3 is TGTGCCAGCAGCACGACTAGCGGGGGCTATTATGCGAATGAGCAGTTCTTC.